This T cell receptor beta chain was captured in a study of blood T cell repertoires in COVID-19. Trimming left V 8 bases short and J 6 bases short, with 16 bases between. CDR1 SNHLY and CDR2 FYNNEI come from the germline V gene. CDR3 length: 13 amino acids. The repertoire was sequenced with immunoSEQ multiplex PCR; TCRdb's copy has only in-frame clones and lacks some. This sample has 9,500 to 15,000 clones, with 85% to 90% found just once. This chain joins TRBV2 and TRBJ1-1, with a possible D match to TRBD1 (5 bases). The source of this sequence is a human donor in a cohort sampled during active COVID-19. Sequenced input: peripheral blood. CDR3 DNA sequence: TGTGCCAGCGTGGAACAGGCGCATCCTGAAGCTTTCTTT. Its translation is CASVEQAHPEAFF.